This record concerns one TCR beta chain sequence. Every bit of the isolated RNA underwent reverse transcription, so sequencing read expressed TCRB transcripts. Data came from immunoSEQ multiplex PCR; TCRdb stores just in-frame clones and leaves some out. The sample lists about 350,000 clones; less than 20% were seen once. The data originate from a study of beta chain features in type 1 diabetes. Each of the CD4+ naive, central memory, regulatory and stem cell-like memory populations was sorted via CD45RO/CCR7/CD25/CD127/CD95/CD27. This CDR3 has 14 amino acids. V was pared by 4 bases and J by 8 bases, with 16 bases between. The germline V gene encodes CDR1 SGHRS and CDR2 YFSETQ.

This sequence originates from a woman aged 18-29 years in good health. The rearrangement joins TRBV5-1 to TRBJ1-3; a possible D gene is TRBD1 (6 bases). Sequenced input: naive CD4+ T cells from blood. The CDR3 nucleotides read TGCGCCAGCAGCCCCGGGACACTCCAAGACACCATATATTTT. Translated, it gives CASSPGTLQDTIYF.